This T cell receptor (beta chain) stems from a study of shared T cell receptors in the human thymus. The method was immunoSEQ multiplex PCR; TCRdb's version includes in-frame clones alone and lacks a portion of them. The sample holds more than 300,000 clones, more than 85% seen once. The V gene end was trimmed by 5 bases and the J gene end by 5 bases; junction bases not matched to a gene: 2. The length of the CDR3 is 13 residues. Germline V CDR1 and CDR2: PRHDT, FYEKMQ (reference sequence). The sample was thymocytes. This receptor was identified in a human donor. The rearrangement uses TRBV13 and TRBJ1-3; 8 nucleotides match TRBD1. CDR3 loop: CASSGDRRNTIYF. Here the CDR3 DNA reads TGTGCCAGCAGCGGGGACAGGAGAAACACCATATATTTT.